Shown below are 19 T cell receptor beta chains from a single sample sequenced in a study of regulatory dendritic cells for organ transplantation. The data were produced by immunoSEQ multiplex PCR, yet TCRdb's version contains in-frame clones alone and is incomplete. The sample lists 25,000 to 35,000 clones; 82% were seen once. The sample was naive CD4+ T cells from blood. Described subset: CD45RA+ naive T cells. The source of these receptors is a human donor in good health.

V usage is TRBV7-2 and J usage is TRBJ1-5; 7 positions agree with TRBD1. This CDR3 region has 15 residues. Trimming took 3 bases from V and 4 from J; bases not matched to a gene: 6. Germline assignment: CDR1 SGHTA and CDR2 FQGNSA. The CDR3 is CASSFAGQLNQPQHF. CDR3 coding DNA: TGTGCCAGCAGCTTTGCGGGACAGTTGAATCAGCCCCAGCATTTT.

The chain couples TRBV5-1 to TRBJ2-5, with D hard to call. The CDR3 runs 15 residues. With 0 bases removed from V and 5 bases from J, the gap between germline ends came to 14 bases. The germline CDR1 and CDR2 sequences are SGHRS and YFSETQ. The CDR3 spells CASSLEPQVHETQYF. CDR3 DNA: TGCGCCAGCAGCTTGGAGCCTCAGGTCCATGAGACCCAGTACTTC.

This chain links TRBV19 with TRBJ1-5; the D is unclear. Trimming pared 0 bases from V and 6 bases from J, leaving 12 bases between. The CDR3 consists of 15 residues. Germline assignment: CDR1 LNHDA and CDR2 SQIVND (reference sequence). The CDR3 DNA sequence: TGTGCCAGTAGTATAGATCTGAGGGAAGGTCAGCCCCAGCATTTT. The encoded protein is CASSIDLREGQPQHF.

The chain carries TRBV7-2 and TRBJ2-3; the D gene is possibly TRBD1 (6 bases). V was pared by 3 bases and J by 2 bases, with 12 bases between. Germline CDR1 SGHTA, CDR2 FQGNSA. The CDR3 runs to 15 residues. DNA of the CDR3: TGTGCCAGCAGCTTCCAACAGGGTTTCACAGATACGCAGTATTTT. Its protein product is CASSFQQGFTDTQYF. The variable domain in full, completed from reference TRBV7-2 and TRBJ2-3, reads GAGVSQSPSNKVTEKGKDVELRCDPISGHTALYWYRQSLGQGLEFLIYFQGNSAPDKSGLPSDRFSAERTGGSVSTLTIQRTQQEDSAVYLCASSFQQGFTDTQYFGPGTRLTVL.

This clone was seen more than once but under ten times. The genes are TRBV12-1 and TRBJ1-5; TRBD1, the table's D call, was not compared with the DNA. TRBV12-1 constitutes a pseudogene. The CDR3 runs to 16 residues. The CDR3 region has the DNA TGTGCCAGCAGCTTTGACCGGGACAGGGTGAATCAGCCCCAGCATTTT. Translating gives CASSFDRDRVNQPQHF.

The CDR3 spells CASSPLRGGGYTF. DNA of the CDR3: TGTGCCAGTAGCCCCTTGCGGGGGGGCGGCTACACCTTC. The V and J genes are TRBV19 and TRBJ1-2, with D possibly TRBD1 on 6 matching bases. Trimming removed 6 bases from V and 8 bases from J, with 16 bases in between. In germline, CDR1 is LNHDA, CDR2 SQIVND (reference sequence). The CDR3 extends over 13 amino acids.

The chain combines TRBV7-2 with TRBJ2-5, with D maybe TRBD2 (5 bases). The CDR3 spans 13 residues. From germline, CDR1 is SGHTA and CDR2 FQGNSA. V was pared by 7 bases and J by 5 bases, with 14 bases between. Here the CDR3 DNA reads TGTGCCAGCACCCCGAGGGTGGGTGAGACCCAGTACTTC. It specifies CASTPRVGETQYF. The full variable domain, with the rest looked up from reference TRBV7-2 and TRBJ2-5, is GAGVSQSPSNKVTEKGKDVELRCDPISGHTALYWYRQSLGQGLEFLIYFQGNSAPDKSGLPSDRFSAERTGGSVSTLTIQRTQQEDSAVYLCASTPRVGETQYFGPGTRLLVL.

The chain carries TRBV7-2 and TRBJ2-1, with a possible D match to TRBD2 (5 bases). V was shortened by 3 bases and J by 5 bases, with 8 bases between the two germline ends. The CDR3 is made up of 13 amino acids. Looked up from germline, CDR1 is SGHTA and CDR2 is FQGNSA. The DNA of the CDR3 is TGTGCCAGCAGCTTTGCCGGGAACAATGAGCAGTTCTTC. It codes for CASSFAGNNEQFF.

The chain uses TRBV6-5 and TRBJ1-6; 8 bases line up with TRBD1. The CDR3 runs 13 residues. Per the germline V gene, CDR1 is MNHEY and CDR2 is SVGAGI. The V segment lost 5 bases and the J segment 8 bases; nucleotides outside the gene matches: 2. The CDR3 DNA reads TGTGCCAGCAGTGAGACAGGGGATTCACCCCTCCACTTT. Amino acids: CASSETGDSPLHF.

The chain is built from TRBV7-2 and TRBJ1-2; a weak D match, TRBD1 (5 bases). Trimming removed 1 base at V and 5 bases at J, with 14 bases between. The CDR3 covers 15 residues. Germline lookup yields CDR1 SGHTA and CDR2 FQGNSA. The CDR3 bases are TGTGCCAGCAGCTTAGAGCGGGGCGCGGGGTATGGCTACACCTTC. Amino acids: CASSLERGAGYGYTF.

The CDR3 coding sequence is TGTGCCAGCAGGACACATGCTTTCGATCAGCCCCAGCATTTT. Its translation is CASRTHAFDQPQHF. The chain is built from TRBV6-5 and TRBJ1-5; no clear D gene. Germline V gives CDR1 MNHEY, CDR2 SVGAGI. The V end lost 6 bases, the J end lost 5 bases, and 14 bases lay between the germline ends. The CDR3 spans 14 residues.

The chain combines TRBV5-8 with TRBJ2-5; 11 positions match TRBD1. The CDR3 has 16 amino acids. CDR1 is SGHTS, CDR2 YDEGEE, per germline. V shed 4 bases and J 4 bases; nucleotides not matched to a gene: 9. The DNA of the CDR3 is TGTGCCAGCAGCCGACGGACAGGGGGCTATGGAGAGACCCAGTACTTC. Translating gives CASSRRTGGYGETQYF.

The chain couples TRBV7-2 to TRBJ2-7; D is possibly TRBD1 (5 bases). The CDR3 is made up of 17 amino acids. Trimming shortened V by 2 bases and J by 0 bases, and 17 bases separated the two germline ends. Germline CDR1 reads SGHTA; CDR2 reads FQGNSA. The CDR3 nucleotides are TGTGCCAGCAGCTTATTAACAGGCCGCTCGAGCTCCTACGAGCAGTACTTC. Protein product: CASSLLTGRSSSYEQYF.

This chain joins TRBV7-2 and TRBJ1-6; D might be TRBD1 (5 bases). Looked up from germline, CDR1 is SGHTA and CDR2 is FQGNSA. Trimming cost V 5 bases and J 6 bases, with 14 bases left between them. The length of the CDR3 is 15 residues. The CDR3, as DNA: TGTGCCAGCAGCCCCCAGGGACTGGTTAATTCACCCCTCCACTTT. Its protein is CASSPQGLVNSPLHF.

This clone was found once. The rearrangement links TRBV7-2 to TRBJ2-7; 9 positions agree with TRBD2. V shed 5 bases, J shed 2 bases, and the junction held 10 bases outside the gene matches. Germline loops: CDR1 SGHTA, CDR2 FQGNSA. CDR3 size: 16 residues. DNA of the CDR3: TGTGCCAGCAGCCTCGGTCCTGCGGGGGGGCCCTACGAGCAGTACTTC. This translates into CASSLGPAGGPYEQYF.

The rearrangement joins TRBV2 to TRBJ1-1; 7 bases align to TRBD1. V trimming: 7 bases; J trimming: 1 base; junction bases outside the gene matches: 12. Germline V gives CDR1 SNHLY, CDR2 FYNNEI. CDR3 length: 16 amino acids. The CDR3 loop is CASTLDRFVENTEAFF. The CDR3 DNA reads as TGTGCCAGCACTTTGGACAGGTTCGTGGAGAACACTGAAGCTTTCTTT.

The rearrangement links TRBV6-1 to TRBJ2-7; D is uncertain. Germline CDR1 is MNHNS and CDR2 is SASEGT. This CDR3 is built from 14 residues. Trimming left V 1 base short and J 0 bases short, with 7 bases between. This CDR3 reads CASSEDYYSYEQYF. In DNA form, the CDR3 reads TGTGCCAGCAGTGAAGACTACTACTCCTACGAGCAGTACTTC.

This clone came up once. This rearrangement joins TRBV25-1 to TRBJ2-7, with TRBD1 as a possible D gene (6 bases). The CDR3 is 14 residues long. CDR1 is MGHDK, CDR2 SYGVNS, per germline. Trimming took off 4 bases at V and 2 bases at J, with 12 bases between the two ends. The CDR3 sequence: CASSARQAPYEQYF. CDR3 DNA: TGTGCCAGCAGTGCAAGACAGGCACCCTACGAGCAGTACTTC.

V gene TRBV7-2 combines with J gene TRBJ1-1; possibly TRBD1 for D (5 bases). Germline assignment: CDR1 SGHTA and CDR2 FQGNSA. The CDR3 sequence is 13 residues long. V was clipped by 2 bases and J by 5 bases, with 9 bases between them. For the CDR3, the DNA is TGTGCCAGCAGCTTAAGGGAGGGGACTGAAGCTTTCTTT. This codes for CASSLREGTEAFF. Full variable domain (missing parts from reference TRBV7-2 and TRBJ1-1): GAGVSQSPSNKVTEKGKDVELRCDPISGHTALYWYRQSLGQGLEFLIYFQGNSAPDKSGLPSDRFSAERTGGSVSTLTIQRTQQEDSAVYLCASSLREGTEAFFGQGTRLTVV.